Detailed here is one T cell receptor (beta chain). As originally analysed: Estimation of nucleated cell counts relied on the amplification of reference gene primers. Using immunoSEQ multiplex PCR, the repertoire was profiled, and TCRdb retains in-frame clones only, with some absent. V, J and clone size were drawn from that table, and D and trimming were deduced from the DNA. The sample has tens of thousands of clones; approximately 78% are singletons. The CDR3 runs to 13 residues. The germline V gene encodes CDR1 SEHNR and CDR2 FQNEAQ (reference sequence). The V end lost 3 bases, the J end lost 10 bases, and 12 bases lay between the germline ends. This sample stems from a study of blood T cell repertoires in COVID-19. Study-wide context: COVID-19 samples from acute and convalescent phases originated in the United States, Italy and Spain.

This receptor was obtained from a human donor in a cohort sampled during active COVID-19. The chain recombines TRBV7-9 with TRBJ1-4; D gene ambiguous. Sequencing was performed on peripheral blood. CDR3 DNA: TGTGCCAGCAGCTTCGAAGCGGAGGGAAAACTGTTTTTT. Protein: CASSFEAEGKLFF.